This T cell receptor (beta chain) was captured by sequencing in a study of blood T cell repertoires in COVID-19. Study as a whole: Researchers got acute and convalescent COVID-19 samples from the United States, Italy and Spain. PBMCs, B-cell-depleted T cells, or T cells provided the cDNA or gDNA that made up the material.

Method: immunoSEQ multiplex PCR; TCRdb's copy keeps in-frame clones and lacks some. The sample lists 450,000 or so clones; 70% to 90% were seen once. The CDR3 consists of 15 residues. Germline assignment: CDR1 MNHEY and CDR2 SVGAGI. Trimming cost V 4 bases and J 4 bases; bases outside gene matches: 7. The sequenced material came from peripheral blood. This clonotype was sampled from a man between 18 and 35 years old with COVID-19, enrolled during active disease. The chain is built from TRBV6-5 and TRBJ2-7, with TRBD2 matching over 10 bases. The CDR3 DNA follows: TGTGCCAGCAGTTTGGGGCCTAGCGGGAGATACGAGCAGTACTTC. It encodes CASSLGPSGRYEQYF.